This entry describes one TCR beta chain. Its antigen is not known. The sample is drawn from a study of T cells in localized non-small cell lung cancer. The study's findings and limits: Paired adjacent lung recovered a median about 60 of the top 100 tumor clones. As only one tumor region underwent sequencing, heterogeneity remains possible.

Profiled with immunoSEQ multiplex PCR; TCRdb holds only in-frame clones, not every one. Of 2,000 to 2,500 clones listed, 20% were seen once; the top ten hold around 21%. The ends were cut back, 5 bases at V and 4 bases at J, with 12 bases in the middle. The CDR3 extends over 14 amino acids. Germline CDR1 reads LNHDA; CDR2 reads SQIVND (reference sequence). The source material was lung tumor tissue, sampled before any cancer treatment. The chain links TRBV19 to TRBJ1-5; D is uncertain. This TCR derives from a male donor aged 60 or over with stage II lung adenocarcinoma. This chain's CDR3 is CASSSSIRNQPQHF. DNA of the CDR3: TGTGCCAGTAGTTCTTCAATTAGGAATCAGCCCCAGCATTTT. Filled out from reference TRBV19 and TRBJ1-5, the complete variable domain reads DGGITQSPKYLFRKEGQNVTLSCEQNLNHDAMYWYRQDPGQGLRLIYYSQIVNDFQKGDIAEGYSVSREKKESFPLTVTSAQKNPTAFYLCASSSSIRNQPQHFGDGTRLSIL.